Below are 29 T cell receptor beta chains sequenced from a single sample in a study of cytomegalovirus exposure and HLA in healthy donors. PCR involved 60 Vbeta and 13 Jbeta primers. Sequencing was performed with immunoSEQ multiplex PCR; in TCRdb, only in-frame clones are kept and a portion is missing. The sample has tens of thousands of clones, roughly 82% seen once. Specimen: PBMCs. The origin of the receptors is a man between 65 and 80 years old in good health and CMV-seropositive.

The chain uses TRBV4-1 and TRBJ2-3; TRBD1 matches at 8 bases. The CDR3 runs to 16 residues. Germline V gene lookup returns CDR1 MGHRA and CDR2 YSYEKL. Trimming cost V 4 bases and J 3 bases; bases outside gene matches: 9. The DNA for the CDR3 is TGCGCCAGCAGCCGGCCGACAGGGGCAGAGACAGATACGCAGTATTTT. Translation gives CASSRPTGAETDTQYF.

J is TRBJ1-2 and V is TRBV25-1; possibly TRBD1 for D (5 bases). This CDR3 contains 14 residues. CDR1 and CDR2 from the germline V gene are MGHDK and SYGVNS. V lost 3 bases to trimming and J lost 2 bases, with 10 bases between them. The CDR3 sequence: CASSETEGNYGYTF. DNA of the CDR3: TGTGCCAGCAGTGAGACAGAAGGGAACTATGGCTACACCTTC.

The chain uses TRBV2 and TRBJ2-3, with TRBD2 identical over 9 bases. V was clipped by 9 bases and J by 3 bases; unmatched bases: 19. The V gene's germline CDR1 is SNHLY and CDR2 FYNNEI. The CDR3 covers 18 residues. As DNA, the CDR3 is TGTGCCAGAGAGGAGCGCTCTACCTCGGGACTAGCAACAGATACGCAGTATTTT. It translates to CAREERSTSGLATDTQYF.

The chain combines TRBV27 with TRBJ1-2, with 8 bases lining up with TRBD1. Germline assignment: CDR1 MNHEY and CDR2 SMNVEV (reference sequence). Trimming cost V 8 bases and J 6 bases; bases outside gene matches: 11. The CDR3 has 14 amino acids. The CDR3 bases are TGTGCCAGCTCGGACAGGGCCGTAGGCGATGGCTACACCTTC. Protein: CASSDRAVGDGYTF.

This clone was found once. The chain employs TRBV5-1 and TRBJ2-7; 10 positions match TRBD2. This CDR3 contains 16 residues. Trimming removed 4 bases from V and 7 bases from J; junction bases left unmatched: 14. Germline CDR1 reads SGHRS; CDR2 reads YFSETQ. CDR3 DNA: TGCGCCAGCAGCCCCGGAGGTGGAGCGGGAGGGGAAGAGCAGTACTTC. As protein: CASSPGGGAGGEEQYF.

The rearrangement joins TRBV28 to TRBJ1-1; 7 bases line up with TRBD1. This CDR3 has 14 residues. V was clipped by 7 bases and J by 6 bases; unmatched bases: 11. Germline-derived CDR1 and CDR2 are MDHEN and SYDVKM. The DNA for the CDR3 is TGTGCCAGCAACAAACAGGGGAAAGTATCTGAAGCTTTCTTT. It codes for CASNKQGKVSEAFF.

The chain is built from TRBV10-3 and TRBJ2-7; a weak D match, TRBD2 (5 bases). CDR3 size: 16 residues. Trimming shortened V by 6 bases and J by 2 bases, and 20 bases separated the two germline ends. Per the germline V gene, CDR1 is ENHRY and CDR2 is SYGVKD. The CDR3 bases are TGTGCCATCAGAGCCACCTATGGGGAGCGGACCTACGAGCAGTACTTC. It specifies CAIRATYGERTYEQYF.

J is TRBJ1-5 and V is TRBV19; maybe TRBD1 (5 bases). V lost 6 bases to trimming and J lost 5 bases, with 11 bases between them. There are 13 residues in the CDR3. Looked up from germline, CDR1 is LNHDA and CDR2 is SQIVND (reference sequence). The DNA for the CDR3 is TGTGCCAGTAGGGACGGGGGAGATCAGCCCCAGCATTTT. The encoded protein is CASRDGGDQPQHF.

The chain is built from TRBV6-5 and TRBJ2-7; TRBD1 matches 9 bases. The CDR3 loop spans 14 amino acids. CDR1 and CDR2 from the germline V gene are MNHEY and SVGAGI. J gave up 5 bases and V 6 bases, and 8 bases lay outside the gene matches. CDR3 sequence reads: CASRRPGQGHEQYF. CDR3 coding DNA: TGTGCCAGCAGACGACCGGGACAGGGTCACGAGCAGTACTTC.

V is TRBV11-2 and J is TRBJ2-2, with D possibly matching TRBD1 (5 bases). Germline V gives CDR1 SGHAT, CDR2 FQNNGV. V shed 6 bases and J shed 2 bases, with 10 bases lying between them. The CDR3 covers 14 residues. CDR3 protein: CASRRGGNTGELFF. CDR3 coding DNA: TGTGCCAGCAGAAGGGGCGGTAACACCGGGGAGCTGTTTTTT.

This chain connects TRBV6-5 to TRBJ2-3; 9 bases map to TRBD2. The J segment lost 5 bases and the V segment lost 10 bases, leaving 13 bases of the junction unmatched. From germline, CDR1 is MNHEY and CDR2 SVGAGI. The CDR3 covers 15 residues. The CDR3 DNA reads TGTGCCACAAGGCCGGGCGGGAGGGCCGTAGATACGCAGTATTTT. Translating it yields CATRPGGRAVDTQYF.

The V gene is TRBV18, the J gene TRBJ1-1; TRBD1 matches at 9 bases. The length of the CDR3 is 15 residues. Germline assignment: CDR1 KGHSH and CDR2 LQKENI. After removal of 2 bases from V and 5 bases from J, the junction contained 6 bases not matched to a gene. The CDR3 reads CASSPFGQGNTEAFF. CDR3 sequence (DNA): TGTGCCAGCTCACCATTTGGACAGGGGAATACTGAAGCTTTCTTT.

The rearrangement joins TRBV7-6 to TRBJ2-1; 9 positions match TRBD2. Germline V gene lookup returns CDR1 SGHVS and CDR2 FNYEAQ. This CDR3 has 17 amino acids. The J segment lost 5 bases and the V segment lost 4 bases, leaving 12 bases of the junction unmatched. CDR3 in DNA: TGTGCCAGCAGCTCCCCGGGGGTAGCGGGGGAAAACAATGAGCAGTTCTTC. Amino acid sequence: CASSSPGVAGENNEQFF.

The CDR3 here is CASSLRVSSGGELFF. Written as DNA, the CDR3 is TGTGCCAGCAGCTTACGGGTGTCAAGTGGCGGGGAGCTGTTTTTT. The genes are TRBV7-6 and TRBJ2-2; D not certain. Trimming left V 2 bases short and J 7 bases short, with 14 bases between. CDR3 length: 15 residues. Germline V gives CDR1 SGHVS, CDR2 FNYEAQ.

The chain carries TRBV6-6 and TRBJ2-5; D possibly corresponds to TRBD2 (6 bases). The J call is doubtful: the DNA matches TRBJ2-7 better. CDR3 length equals 13 residues. Germline V lookup: CDR1 MNHNY, CDR2 SVGAGI (reference sequence). CDR3: CASSLRGIYEQYF. The CDR3 region has the DNA TGTGCCAGCAGTTTGCGGGGAATCTACGAGCAGTACTTC.

The chain joins TRBV7-3 to TRBJ1-2; TRBD1 aligns across 8 bases. CDR3 length equals 13 residues. V shed 5 bases and J 3 bases; nucleotides not matched to a gene: 2. From germline, CDR1 is SGHTA and CDR2 FQGTGA. The CDR3 nucleotides read TGTGCCAGCAGCCCGGGACAGGACTATGGCTACACCTTC. This translates into CASSPGQDYGYTF.

The V call is TRBV30, the J call TRBJ2-7; 8 bases fit TRBD1. Germline trimming cut 5 bases from V and 6 bases from J; bases unmatched to any gene: 9. This CDR3 is 13 amino acids long. From germline, CDR1 is GTSNPN and CDR2 SVGIG (reference sequence). The CDR3 nucleotides read TGTGCCTGGCGGCGACAGGGGCAGGTCGAGCAGTACTTC. Translated, it gives CAWRRQGQVEQYF.

This sequence joins TRBV2 and TRBJ2-7; 9 bases are shared with TRBD2. This CDR3 has 14 residues. The J segment lost 7 bases and the V segment lost 6 bases, leaving 10 bases of the junction unmatched. CDR1 is SNHLY and CDR2 is FYNNEI in the germline V gene. The CDR3 sequence is CASRPPGLAREQYF. The CDR3 DNA reads as TGTGCCAGCAGGCCCCCGGGACTAGCACGTGAGCAGTACTTC.

The CDR3, as DNA: TGTGCCAGCAGCAAAGGTCGGACAGTCAAAGAGACCCAGTACTTC. Encoded protein: CASSKGRTVKETQYF. The rearrangement joins TRBV21-1 to TRBJ2-5; the table's D call TRBD1 went unverified against the DNA. TRBV21-1 is a pseudogene. The CDR3 is 15 amino acids.

This chain connects TRBV7-8 to TRBJ2-3; D is ambiguous. V dropped 1 base and J dropped 0 bases, with 11 bases sitting between them. This CDR3 has 16 amino acids. Germline CDR1 SGHVS, CDR2 FQNEAQ. The CDR3, as DNA: TGTGCCAGCAGCTTAGTTGGAGAAACTAGCACAGATACGCAGTATTTT. It translates to CASSLVGETSTDTQYF.

This chain uses TRBV15 with TRBJ1-1; D is ambiguous. The CDR3 has 14 residues. The germline CDR1 and CDR2 sequences are LNHNV and YYDKDF (reference sequence). The V end was cut by 0 bases, the J end by 2 bases, with 7 bases between. The CDR3 DNA is TGTGCCACCAGCAGAGATCGACAAAACACTGAAGCTTTCTTT. It specifies CATSRDRQNTEAFF.

CDR3 residues: CATSGRGGNTEAFF. Here the CDR3 DNA reads TGTGCCACCAGCGGGCGGGGGGGAAACACTGAAGCTTTCTTT. The V call is TRBV15, the J call TRBJ1-1; tentatively, D is TRBD1 (5 bases). Trimming shortened V by 5 bases and J by 2 bases, and 12 bases separated the two germline ends. CDR1 is LNHNV and CDR2 is YYDKDF in the germline V gene (reference sequence). This CDR3 has 14 residues. The full variable domain, with the rest looked up from reference TRBV15 and TRBJ1-1, is DAMVIQNPRYQVTQFGKPVTLSCSQTLNHNVMYWYQQKSSQAPKLLFHYYDKDFNNEADTPDNFQSRRPNTSFCFLDIRSPGLGDTAMYLCATSGRGGNTEAFFGQGTRLTVV.

The J gene is TRBJ2-7, the V gene TRBV6-4, with 9 bases lining up with TRBD1. Germline V gives CDR1 MRHNA, CDR2 SNTAGT. The CDR3 has 16 residues. Unmatched junction bases numbered 5, after V lost 0 bases and J lost 2 bases. CDR3 protein: CASSDSRDREAYEQYF. DNA for the CDR3: TGTGCCAGCAGTGACTCGAGGGACAGGGAAGCCTACGAGCAGTACTTC.

The chain is built from TRBV19 and TRBJ1-5, with D unresolved. Trimming pared 7 bases from V and 2 bases from J, leaving 6 bases between. From germline, CDR1 is LNHDA and CDR2 SQIVND (reference sequence). This CDR3 comprises 12 residues. As DNA, the CDR3 is TGTGCCAGTACCCGCGGCAATCAGCCCCAGCATTTT. It codes for CASTRGNQPQHF.

The rearrangement links TRBV9 to TRBJ2-6, with unresolved D. This CDR3 region has 14 residues. Germline CDR1 reads SGDLS; CDR2 reads YYNGEE. With 4 bases removed from V and 3 bases from J, the gap between germline ends came to 8 bases. In DNA form, the CDR3 reads TGTGCCAGCAGCCCCATCGGTGGGGCCAACGTCCTGACTTTC. It translates to CASSPIGGANVLTF.

In this sample, this clone turned up once. J is TRBJ2-1 and V is TRBV7-2; a possible D gene is TRBD2 (6 bases). This CDR3 spans 14 amino acids. V was pared by 5 bases and J by 5 bases, with 13 bases between. Germline lookup yields CDR1 SGHTA and CDR2 FQGNSA. In nucleotides, the CDR3 is TGTGCCAGCAGCCCGGGACTGTCTAACAATGAGCAGTTCTTC. Translation gives CASSPGLSNNEQFF.

This chain uses TRBV2 with TRBJ2-1; a weak D match, TRBD1 (5 bases). The V end was cut by 4 bases, the J end by 10 bases, with 14 bases between. Germline CDR1 and CDR2: SNHLY and FYNNEI. The CDR3 loop spans 13 amino acids. DNA of the CDR3: TGTGCCAGCAGTGTTTCAGGGAAGGGCGAGCAGTTCTTC. Protein: CASSVSGKGEQFF.

The chain couples TRBV6-5 to TRBJ2-1; TRBD1 aligns across 8 bases. The trim removed 0 bases at V and 8 bases at J, leaving 3 bases unmatched. Germline V gene lookup returns CDR1 MNHEY and CDR2 SVGAGI. This CDR3 comprises 14 residues. The CDR3 loop reads CASSYSYRGDEQFF. CDR3 bases: TGTGCCAGCAGTTACTCATACAGGGGGGATGAGCAGTTCTTC.

CDR3 region: CASSQGGGPYEQYF. The CDR3 coding sequence is TGTGCCAGCAGCCAAGGAGGGGGCCCCTACGAGCAGTACTTC. The chain links TRBV7-2 to TRBJ2-7; a weak D match, TRBD1 (7 bases). Trimming removed 5 bases at V and 2 bases at J, with 13 bases between. The germline V gene encodes CDR1 SGHTA and CDR2 FQGNSA. The CDR3 contains 14 residues.